This TCR beta chain derives from a study of blood T cell repertoires in COVID-19 (dated by TCRdb to the early 2020s). For context, the study as a whole: The collaborator samples originated in the United States, Italy and Spain and spanned the acute and convalescent phases of COVID-19. The material from the prospective study consisted of cDNA or gDNA derived from T cells, B-cell-depleted T cells, or PBMCs. Subjects who had been exposed to COVID-19, were actively infected with it, or had recovered from it provided the deeply sampled blood TCRbeta repertoires that made up the dataset. A freely available public database, intended as a resource for researchers studying the immune response to SARS-CoV-2, is where the repertoires were released. Samples were obtained from the ongoing ImmuneRACE study (first 160 participants) and from about 1,300 subjects provided by 6 global collaborators. Sample metadata almost always included a de-identified subject ID, COVID-19 status, age in years and sex. HLA class I and class II types, where available, came from metadata supplied by the sample provider rather than from assay-based typing. Points the paper makes about the study in general: The amount of clinical and demographic metadata varied by source and participant and was provided uncurated.

Collaborating institutions collected whole blood in K2EDTA tubes following their own protocols. For TCRbeta analysis, collaborators shipped samples as frozen whole blood, isolated PBMCs, or DNA extracted from either of those sample types. A word on this clone: This receptor's antigen is unknown. No base-level quality is on record; no much larger clone is a single base apart.

The immunoSEQ Assay, a bias-controlled multiplex PCR, was used to amplify TCRbeta CDR3 regions from genomic DNA. The original pipeline was this. Nucleated cell counts per sample were estimated from amplification of reference gene primers within the assay. Sequence reads were collapsed and filtered to measure the absolute abundance of every unique TCRbeta CDR3 rearrangement. For each sample, productive Simpson clonality was calculated as the square root of Simpson's diversity index across productive rearrangements. TCRdb took over this immuneACCESS table, retaining in-frame rearrangements with V and J assigned. Such tables are incomplete; in checked studies, under half of the missing clones stem from an unresolved V gene, and the remainder is unexplained. V and J calls and clone size are copied from that table; D and trimming were computed from the DNA. This sample holds 84,000 or so clones; approximately 80% were observed only once. 15% to 20% of the sample is taken by the ten largest.

Including cysteine and phenylalanine, the CDR3 has 16 amino acids. Just the 48-base CDR3 DNA is kept, in frame starting at base 1. V has 4 bases trimmed and J has 7 bases trimmed; junction bases matching no gene number 10. The germline V gene sets CDR1 to SGHTA and CDR2 to FQGNSA. Specimen: peripheral blood. The sequence joins TRBV7-2 to TRBJ2-1; 10 nucleotides in the junction match TRBD2. This clonotype originated in a woman older than 75 with acute or convalescent COVID-19. The nucleotide sequence reads as follows: TGTGCCAGCAGCTCTCCAGCGGGAGGGCTAAGTAATGAGCAGTTCTTC. The resulting protein is CASSSPAGGLSNEQFF.